The clone carrying this T cell receptor beta chain came up a few times. What it recognizes is unknown. This sample is part of a study of cytomegalovirus exposure and HLA in healthy donors. The PCR was carried out with 60 Vbeta primers and 13 Jbeta primers. Under the authors' procedure: Approximately 72 million unique TCR beta chains, about 11 million of them shared, were counted by a later analysis. Generated by immunoSEQ multiplex PCR, the TCRdb table keeps only in-frame clones and is missing some. The D gene and trimming were derived from the DNA, and the V and J assignments and clone size from that table. The table has approximately 150,000 clones, about 64% seen once. Whole-study findings and limits: CMV serostatus was the sole immune exposure information available.

The TCR sequence derives from a woman between 25 and 40 years old in good health and CMV-seropositive. The sample comprised PBMCs.

CDR3 nucleotide sequence: TGTGCCATCAGCGGAGGACGGGGCTACGAGCAGTACTTC. Translated: CAISGGRGYEQYF. The V and J genes are TRBV10-3 and TRBJ2-7, with a weak D call TRBD2 (5 bases). Deletions cut 6 bases from V and 3 bases from J, with 12 bases between. Germline loops: CDR1 ENHRY, CDR2 SYGVKD. The CDR3 loop spans 13 amino acids.